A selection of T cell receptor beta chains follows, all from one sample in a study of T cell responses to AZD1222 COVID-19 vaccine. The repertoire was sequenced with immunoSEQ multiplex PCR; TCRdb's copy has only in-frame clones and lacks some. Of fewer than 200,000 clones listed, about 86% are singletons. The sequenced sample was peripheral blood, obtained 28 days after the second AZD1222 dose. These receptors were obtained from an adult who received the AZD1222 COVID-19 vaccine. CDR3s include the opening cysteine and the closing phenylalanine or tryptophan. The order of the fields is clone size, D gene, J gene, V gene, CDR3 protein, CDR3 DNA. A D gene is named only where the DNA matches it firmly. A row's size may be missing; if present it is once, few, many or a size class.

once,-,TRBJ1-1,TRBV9,CASSVGQGGTEAFF,TGTGCCAGCAGCGTAGGGCAGGGAGGCACTGAAGCTTTCTTT
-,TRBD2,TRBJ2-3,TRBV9,CASSVTLAGTDTQYF,TGTGCCAGCAGCGTGACGCTAGCGGGCACAGATACGCAGTATTTT
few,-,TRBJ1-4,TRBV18,CASSRQTTNEKLFF,TGTGCCAGCTCACGACAGACAACTAATGAAAAACTGTTTTTT
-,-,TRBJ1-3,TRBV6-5,CASSYSGQGNTIYF,TGTGCCAGCAGTTACTCGGGCCAAGGAAACACCATATATTTT
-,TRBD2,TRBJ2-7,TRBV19,CASSIGTSASYEQYF,TGTGCCAGTAGTATAGGGACTAGCGCCTCCTACGAGCAGTACTTC
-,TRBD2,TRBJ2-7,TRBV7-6,CASSLEALAVPSYEQYF,TGTGCCAGCAGCTTAGAAGCTCTAGCGGTCCCCTCCTACGAGCAGTACTTC
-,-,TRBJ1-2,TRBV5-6,CASSLGDRESGYTF,TGTGCCAGCAGCTTGGGGGACCGGGAAAGTGGCTACACCTTC
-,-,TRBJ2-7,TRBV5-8,CASSYEQYF,TGTGCCAGCAGCTACGAGCAGTACTTC
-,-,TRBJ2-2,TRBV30,CAWRARDIITGELFF,TGTGCCTGGAGGGCCCGGGACATCATTACCGGGGAGCTGTTTTTT
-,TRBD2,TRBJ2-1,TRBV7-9,CASSSPRGLAGAYNEQFF,TGTGCCAGCAGCTCGCCCCGTGGACTAGCGGGGGCCTACAATGAGCAGTTCTTC
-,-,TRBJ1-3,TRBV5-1,CASSLGERIGNTIYF,TGCGCCAGCAGCTTGGGCGAGAGAATTGGAAACACCATATATTTT
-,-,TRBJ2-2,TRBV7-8,CASSQRGDGELFF,TGTGCCAGCAGCCAGAGGGGCGACGGGGAGCTGTTTTTT
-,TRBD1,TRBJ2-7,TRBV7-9,CASSLDQGALQQYF,TGTGCCAGCAGCTTAGATCAGGGGGCTCTCCAGCAGTACTTC
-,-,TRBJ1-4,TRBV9,CASSPGTHDNEKLFF,TGTGCCAGCAGCCCAGGGACACATGATAATGAAAAACTGTTTTTT
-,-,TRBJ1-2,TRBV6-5,CASIRGAGANGYTF,TGTGCCAGCATCCGGGGGGCAGGGGCTAATGGCTACACCTTC
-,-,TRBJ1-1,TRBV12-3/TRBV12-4,CASSLAGNTEAFF,TGTGCCAGCAGCTTGGCCGGGAACACTGAAGCTTTCTTT
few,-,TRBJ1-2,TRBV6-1,CASSESSRGYTF,TGTGCCAGCAGTGAGTCTTCGCGCGGCTACACCTTC
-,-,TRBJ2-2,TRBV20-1,CSASPDASNTGELFF,TGCAGTGCTAGTCCGGACGCGTCGAACACCGGGGAGCTGTTTTTT
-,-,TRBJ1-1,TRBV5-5,CVYQGENTEAFF,TGTGTCTACCAGGGCGAGAACACTGAAGCTTTCTTT
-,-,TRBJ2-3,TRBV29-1,CSVVWGTDTQYF,TGCAGCGTTGTTTGGGGCACAGATACGCAGTATTTT
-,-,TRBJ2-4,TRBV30,CAWSSGTVVDIQYF,TGTGCCTGGAGTTCGGGAACCGTGGTCGACATTCAGTACTTC
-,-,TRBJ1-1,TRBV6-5,CASSYSRPENTEAFF,TGTGCCAGCAGTTACTCTAGGCCAGAGAACACTGAAGCTTTCTTT
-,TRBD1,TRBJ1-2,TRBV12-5,CASGSIGTAYGYTF,TGTGCTAGTGGTTCGATCGGGACAGCCTATGGCTACACCTTC
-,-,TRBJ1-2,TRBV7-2,CASSLGTTNYGYTF,TGTGCCAGCAGCTTAGGCACCACTAACTATGGCTACACCTTC
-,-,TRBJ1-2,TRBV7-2,CASSPRQDSNGYTF,TGTGCCAGCAGCCCCCGCCAGGACTCCAATGGCTACACCTTC
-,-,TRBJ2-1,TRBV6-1,CASSEDLSRESEQFF,TGTGCCAGCAGTGAAGATTTGTCAAGGGAAAGTGAGCAGTTCTTC
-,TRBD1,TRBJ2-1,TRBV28,CASSKQGMREQFF,TGTGCCAGCAGTAAACAGGGGATGCGTGAGCAGTTCTTC